The 17 T cell receptor beta chains listed next were all sequenced from one sample in a study of T cell repertoires in cytomegalovirus infection. Their specific antigens are unknown. Using its own MiXCR run on the reads, TCRdb lists one record per CDR3 protein. The sample comprises about 110,000 distinct CDR3 sequences, approximately 28% of which are singletons, and roughly 77% rests with the top ten. Here the sequenced sample was CD8+ T cells from cultured PBMCs, taken from culture after CMV antigen stimulation. Receptor source: a human donor in good health (CMV status not recorded). Some clones in this sample may be carry-over from other donors' samples.

DNA of the CDR3: TGTGCCAGCAGCTTAGAGGGTACGAACATTCAGTACTTC. Translated: CASSLEGTNIQYF. The chain employs TRBV13 and TRBJ2-4; no definite D call. Trimming cost V 1 base and J 7 bases, with 8 bases left between them. This CDR3 spans 13 amino acids. CDR1 and CDR2 from the germline V gene are PRHDT and FYEKMQ (reference sequence).

CDR3 nucleotide sequence: TGTGCCAGCAGCTCTGGACTCCGGGATGAGCAGTTCTTC. Its protein product is CASSSGLRDEQFF. The J gene is TRBJ2-1, the V gene TRBV7-9, with TRBD2 as a possible D gene (5 bases). V shed 4 bases and J shed 8 bases, with 12 bases lying between them. Germline CDR1 SEHNR, CDR2 FQNEAQ (reference sequence). This CDR3 is built from 13 residues.

The genes are TRBV30 and TRBJ2-3; the match to TRBD1 covers 7 bases. CDR3 size: 14 residues. V was clipped by 1 base and J by 4 bases; unmatched bases: 5. Germline CDR1 and CDR2: GTSNPN and SVGIG (reference sequence). The CDR3, as DNA: TGTGCCTGGAGTGCTGGACAGGTTTCAGATACGCAGTATTTT. Protein product: CAWSAGQVSDTQYF.

J is TRBJ2-1 and V is TRBV27; TRBD1 matches at 10 bases. The germline gives CDR1 MNHEY, CDR2 SMNVEV (reference sequence). The CDR3 length is 15 residues. The junction had 5 bases not matched to a gene; V was cut back by 4 bases and J by 5 bases. The DNA of the CDR3 is TGTGCCAGCAGTTCCTCCGGGACAGGGGACAATGAGCAGTTCTTC. The encoded protein is CASSSSGTGDNEQFF.

There are a few counts of this clonotype. The CDR3 protein is CASSLTGDVYNTEAFF. The CDR3 nucleotides are TGCGCCAGCAGCTTGACAGGGGATGTGTATAACACTGAAGCTTTCTTT. The V call is TRBV5-1, the J call TRBJ1-1; TRBD1 matches at 7 bases. The CDR3 spans 16 residues. The V gene's germline CDR1 is SGHRS and CDR2 YFSETQ. Unmatched junction bases numbered 8, after V lost 1 base and J lost 2 bases.

This clonotype was detected ten times or more. DNA of the CDR3: TGTGCCAGCAGTTTCGGGACAGGGGGAGGGAAACTGTTTTTT. It translates to CASSFGTGGGKLFF. The V call is TRBV7-6, the J call TRBJ1-4; 11 nucleotides agree with TRBD1. With 6 bases clipped from V and 11 bases from J, the junction kept 8 bases outside the gene matches. The CDR3 sequence is 14 residues long. Germline V gene sequence: CDR1 SGHVS, CDR2 FNYEAQ.

The J gene is TRBJ1-4, the V gene TRBV20-1; 8 bases agree with TRBD1. Germline trimming cut 6 bases from V and 7 bases from J; bases unmatched to any gene: 10. The CDR3 is made up of 14 amino acids. Germline assignment: CDR1 DFQATT and CDR2 SNEGSKA (reference sequence). This CDR3 is CSARETGEPEKLFF. In DNA, the CDR3 is TGCAGTGCACGGGAGACAGGGGAACCTGAAAAACTGTTTTTT.

This clonotype appeared a few times. The V call is TRBV19, the J call TRBJ2-2; D is uncertain. V was trimmed by 0 bases and J by 5 bases, leaving 4 bases between them. Germline V gene lookup returns CDR1 LNHDA and CDR2 SQIVND (reference sequence). The CDR3 is 13 residues long. CDR3 amino acids: CASSIDRTGELFF. The CDR3 DNA follows: TGTGCCAGTAGTATAGATCGGACCGGGGAGCTGTTTTTT.

This chain connects TRBV12-3 or TRBV12-4 to TRBJ1-1, with D perhaps matching TRBD1 (6 bases). The CDR3 is 16 amino acids. Between the trimmed V and J ends, which lost 3 bases and 4 bases, there was a span of 18 bases. The CDR3 DNA reads as TGTGCCAGCAGTTTCCCCGGGAGGGGGGGAACCACTGAAGCTTTCTTT. Its translation: CASSFPGRGGTTEAFF.

This clonotype was observed a handful of times. The chain recombines TRBV29-1 with TRBJ1-1; D is possibly TRBD1 (6 bases). The CDR3 spans 15 residues. The ends were cut back, 0 bases at V and 0 bases at J, with 11 bases in the middle. Germline values: CDR1 SQVTM, CDR2 ANQGSEA. In DNA form, the CDR3 reads TGCAGCGTTGAAGATGGGGGCAGCATGAACACTGAAGCTTTCTTT. Translated: CSVEDGGSMNTEAFF. Full variable domain (outside the CDR3, taken from reference TRBV29-1 and TRBJ1-1): SAVISQKPSRDICQRGTSLTIQCQVDSQVTMMFWYRQQPGQSLTLIATANQGSEATYESGFVIDKFPISRPNLTFSTLTVSNMSPEDSSIYLCSVEDGGSMNTEAFFGQGTRLTVV.

The chain recombines TRBV25-1 with TRBJ2-1, with D hard to call. Trimming shortened V by 4 bases and J by 8 bases, and 9 bases separated the two germline ends. CDR3 length: 12 residues. Germline lookup yields CDR1 MGHDK and CDR2 SYGVNS. In DNA, the CDR3 is TGTGCCAGCAGTGTTCGCTTGGATGAGCAGTTCTTC. It codes for CASSVRLDEQFF.

This clonotype has ten or more counts. The rearrangement uses TRBV20-1 and TRBJ2-7, with a tentative D call TRBD1 (6 bases). Germline loops: CDR1 DFQATT, CDR2 SNEGSKA (reference sequence). Trimming took 0 bases from V and 2 from J, leaving 14 bases between them. The CDR3 totals 15 residues. The CDR3 sequence: CSARESDRIPYEQYF. The CDR3 DNA is TGCAGTGCTAGAGAATCCGACAGGATTCCCTACGAGCAGTACTTC.

This clonotype turned up a few times. The chain couples TRBV7-9 to TRBJ2-3, with 7 positions matching TRBD1. After removal of 3 bases from V and 0 bases from J, the junction contained 3 bases not matched to a gene. The CDR3 is 15 residues long. In germline, CDR1 is SEHNR, CDR2 FQNEAQ (reference sequence). The CDR3 loop reads CASSLGDSSTDTQYF. DNA for the CDR3: TGTGCCAGCAGCTTGGGGGACAGCAGCACAGATACGCAGTATTTT.

This clonotype was counted only a few times. The chain links TRBV7-9 to TRBJ2-7; the D gene is possibly TRBD1 (6 bases). Trimming removed 3 bases from V and 2 bases from J, with 11 bases in between. The CDR3 covers 14 residues. From germline, CDR1 is SEHNR and CDR2 FQNEAQ (reference sequence). DNA of the CDR3: TGTGCCAGCAGCTTGGGGGCAGGGCCCTACGAGCAGTACTTC. Translation: CASSLGAGPYEQYF.

This clonotype was seen only a few times. The rearrangement joins TRBV2 to TRBJ2-3; 9 nucleotides match TRBD2. The CDR3 has 15 residues. Trimming took 4 bases from V and 1 from J; bases not matched to a gene: 3. The germline V gene has CDR1 SNHLY and CDR2 FYNNEI. The CDR3 region has the DNA TGTGCCAGCAGTGGGCTAGCGGGGCGCACAGATACGCAGTATTTT. Translated, it gives CASSGLAGRTDTQYF.

At least ten counts were recorded for this clonotype. The V call is TRBV7-3, the J call TRBJ2-3, with TRBD2 matching over 13 bases. Germline V gives CDR1 SGHTA, CDR2 FQGTGA. The CDR3 length is 15 residues. With 4 bases clipped from V and 3 bases from J, the junction kept 1 base outside the gene matches. Here the CDR3 DNA reads TGTGCCAGCAGCTGGACTAGCGGGGGAACAGATACGCAGTATTTT. Protein sequence: CASSWTSGGTDTQYF. Full variable domain (missing parts from reference TRBV7-3 and TRBJ2-3): GAGVSQTPSNKVTEKGKYVELRCDPISGHTALYWYRQSLGQGPEFLIYFQGTGAADDSGLPNDRFFAVRPEGSVSTLKIQRTERGDSAVYLCASSWTSGGTDTQYFGPGTRLTVL.

The genes are TRBV2 and TRBJ1-3; D gene uncertain. V was shortened by 4 bases and J by 4 bases, with 11 bases between the two germline ends. The CDR3 runs to 14 residues. From germline, CDR1 is SNHLY and CDR2 FYNNEI. The DNA of the CDR3 is TGTGCCAGCAGTGCCCCCGGAGAAGGAAACACCATATATTTT. This gives the protein CASSAPGEGNTIYF.